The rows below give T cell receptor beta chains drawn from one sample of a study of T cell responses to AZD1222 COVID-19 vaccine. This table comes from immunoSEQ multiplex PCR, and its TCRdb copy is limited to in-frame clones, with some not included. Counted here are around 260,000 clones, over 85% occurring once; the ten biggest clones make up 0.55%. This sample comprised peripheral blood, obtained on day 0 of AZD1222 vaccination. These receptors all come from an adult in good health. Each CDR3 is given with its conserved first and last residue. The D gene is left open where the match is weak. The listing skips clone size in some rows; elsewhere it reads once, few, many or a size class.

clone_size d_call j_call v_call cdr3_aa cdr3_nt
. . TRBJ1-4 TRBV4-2 CASSQRAIGASGVANEKLFF TGTGCCAGCAGCCAAAGGGCAATTGGGGCTTCGGGCGTCGCTAATGAAAAACTGTTTTTT
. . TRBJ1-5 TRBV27 CASSGGRGQPQHF TGTGCCAGCAGTGGGGGAAGAGGTCAGCCCCAGCATTTT
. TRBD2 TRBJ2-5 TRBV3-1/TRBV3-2 CASSQLAGGQETQYF TGTGCCAGCAGCCAATTAGCGGGGGGCCAAGAGACCCAGTACTTC
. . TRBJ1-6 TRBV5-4 CASSPPQGSPLHF TGTGCCAGCAGCCCCCCTCAGGGTTCACCCCTCCACTTT
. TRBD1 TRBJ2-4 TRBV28 CASSLSDRANIQYF TGTGCCAGCAGTTTGTCAGACAGGGCGAACATTCAGTACTTC
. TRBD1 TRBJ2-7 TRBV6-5 CASRFISGTAGEQYF TGTGCCAGCAGATTCATATCTGGGACAGCAGGGGAGCAGTACTTC
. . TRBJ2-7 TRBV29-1 CSVEGHLGAASYEQYF TGCAGCGTTGAAGGGCACCTCGGGGCGGCCTCCTACGAGCAGTACTTC
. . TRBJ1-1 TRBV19 CASAPSGHLLGFF TGTGCCAGTGCCCCATCGGGACACCTCTTGGGTTTCTTT
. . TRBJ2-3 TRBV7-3 CASSLNGGYTDTQYF TGTGCCAGCAGCTTAAACGGGGGTTACACAGATACGCAGTATTTT
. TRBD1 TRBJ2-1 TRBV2 CASSGQGAYNEQFF TGTGCCAGCAGTGGACAGGGGGCTTACAATGAGCAGTTCTTC
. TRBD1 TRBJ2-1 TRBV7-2 CATTPRGPYNEQFF TGTGCCACCACCCCGAGGGGGCCCTACAATGAGCAGTTCTTC
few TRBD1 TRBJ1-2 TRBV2 CASRGTGGPLNYGYTF TGTGCCAGCAGGGGGACAGGGGGCCCACTGAACTATGGCTACACCTTC
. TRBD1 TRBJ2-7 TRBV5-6 CASSLKGAHEQYF TGTGCCAGCAGCTTGAAGGGGGCGCACGAGCAGTACTTC
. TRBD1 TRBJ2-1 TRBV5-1 CASSLVGQGRYNEQFF TGCGCCAGCAGCTTGGTGGGACAGGGACGCTACAATGAGCAGTTCTTC
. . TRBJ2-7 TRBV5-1 CASKFNRATYEQYF TGCGCCAGCAAATTCAACAGGGCCACCTACGAGCAGTACTTC
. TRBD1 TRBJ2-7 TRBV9 CASSVGTGTYEQYF TGTGCCAGCAGCGTAGGGACAGGGACCTACGAGCAGTACTTC
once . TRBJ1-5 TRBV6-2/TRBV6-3 CASSYRPNALSNQPQHF TGTGCCAGCAGTTACCGTCCAAACGCACTTAGCAATCAGCCCCAGCATTTT
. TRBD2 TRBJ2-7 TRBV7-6 CASSYTSGDYEQYF TGTGCCAGCAGCTATACTAGCGGGGACTACGAGCAGTACTTC
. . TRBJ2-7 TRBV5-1 CASSLSGSKNEQYF TGCGCCAGCAGCTTGTCGGGGAGTAAAAACGAGCAGTACTTC
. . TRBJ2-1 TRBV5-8 CASSPRDRSSYNEQFF TGTGCCAGCAGCCCGCGGGACCGGAGCTCCTACAATGAGCAGTTCTTC
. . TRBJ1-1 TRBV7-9 CASSPPGNTEAFF TGTGCCAGCAGCCCCCCAGGGAATACTGAAGCTTTCTTT
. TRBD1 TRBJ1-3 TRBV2 CASSTDRAGNTIYF TGTGCCAGCAGTACCGACAGGGCTGGAAACACCATATATTTT
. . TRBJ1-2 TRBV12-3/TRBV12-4 CASSPRVYGYTF TGTGCCAGCAGTCCCCGGGTCTATGGCTACACCTTC
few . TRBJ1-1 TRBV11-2 CASSHERGMNTEAFF TGTGCCAGCAGTCATGAACGGGGGATGAACACTGAAGCTTTCTTT
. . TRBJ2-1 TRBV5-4 CASSSARTSTDEQFF TGTGCCAGCAGCTCGGCCAGGACGTCCACGGATGAGCAGTTCTTC
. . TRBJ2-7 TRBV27 CASSRSGDFYEQYF TGTGCCAGCAGCCGTAGCGGAGATTTCTACGAGCAGTACTTC
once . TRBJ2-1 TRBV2 CASSSSPIQFF TGTGCCTCATCGTCTAGCCCAATTCAGTTCTTC
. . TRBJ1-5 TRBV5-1 CASSLAGEGMAQHF TGCGCCAGCAGCTTGGCAGGGGAGGGTATGGCCCAGCATTTT
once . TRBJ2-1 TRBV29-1 CSLAHEQFF TGCAGTTTAGCCCATGAGCAGTTCTTC
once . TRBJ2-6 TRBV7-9 CASSSFSGANVLTF TGTGCCAGCAGTAGCTTCTCTGGGGCCAACGTCCTGACTTTC
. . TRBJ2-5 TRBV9 CASSVGSGGGTQYF TGTGCCAGCAGCGTAGGGAGCGGAGGGGGGACCCAGTACTTC
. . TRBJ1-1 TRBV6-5 CASKDDSHTEAFF TGTGCCAGCAAAGATGACAGCCACACTGAAGCTTTCTTT
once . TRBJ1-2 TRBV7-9 CASSFGTVNYGYTF TGTGCCAGCAGCTTCGGGACTGTTAACTATGGCTACACCTTC
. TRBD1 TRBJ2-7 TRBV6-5 CASRQQGKFPYEQYF TGTGCCAGCAGACAACAGGGGAAGTTCCCCTACGAGCAGTACTTC
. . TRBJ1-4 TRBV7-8 CASSLEGHRPPVLFF TGTGCCAGCAGCTTAGAGGGACACCGGCCCCCGGTACTGTTTTTT
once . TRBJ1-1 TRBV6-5 CASNLGDTEAFF TGTGCCAGCAACCTCGGGGACACTGAAGCTTTCTTT
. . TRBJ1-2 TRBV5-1 CASSEGDRLSHYGYTF TGCGCCAGCAGCGAGGGAGACAGGTTGAGTCACTATGGCTACACCTTC
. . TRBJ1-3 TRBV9 CASSETPETGTGNTIYF TGTGCCAGCAGCGAGACCCCGGAGACGGGGACTGGAAACACCATATATTTT
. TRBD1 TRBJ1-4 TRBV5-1 CASKGQGSNEKLFF TGCGCCAGCAAGGGACAGGGGTCTAATGAAAAACTGTTTTTT
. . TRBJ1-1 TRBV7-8 CASSPRSGHLSLTEAFF TGTGCCAGCAGCCCAAGGTCCGGACATCTCTCTCTCACTGAAGCTTTCTTT
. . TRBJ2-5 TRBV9 CASSPSPASREETQYF TGTGCCAGCAGCCCCTCCCCGGCGTCTAGGGAAGAGACCCAGTACTTC
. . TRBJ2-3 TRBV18 CASSPPTSEGTDTQYF TGTGCCAGCTCACCACCTACTAGTGAGGGCACAGATACGCAGTATTTT
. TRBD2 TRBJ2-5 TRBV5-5 CASSTTSAPLTQYF TGTGCCAGCAGCACTACTAGCGCTCCGCTGACCCAGTACTTC
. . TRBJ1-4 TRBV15 CATSEWGGRINEKLFF TGTGCCACCAGCGAGTGGGGGGGGAGGATTAATGAAAAACTGTTTTTT
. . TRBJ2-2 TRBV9 CASSPLGVSGELFF TGTGCCAGCAGCCCATTGGGAGTTTCCGGGGAGCTGTTCTTT
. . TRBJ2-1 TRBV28 CASSARGPLLYNEQFF TGTGCCAGCAGTGCCAGGGGCCCGCTATTGTACAATGAGCAGTTCTTC
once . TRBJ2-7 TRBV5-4 CASSLAGRSYEQYF TGTGCCAGCAGCTTGGCTGGACGGTCCTACGAGCAGTACTTC
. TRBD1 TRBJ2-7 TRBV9 CASSRGQGLGEQYF TGTGCCAGCAGCAGGGGACAGGGACTCGGCGAGCAGTACTTC
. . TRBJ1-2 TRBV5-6 CASSAREYGYTF TGTGCCAGCAGCGCCAGGGAGTATGGCTACACCTTC
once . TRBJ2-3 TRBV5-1 CASSLATGTTLADTQYF TGCGCCAGCAGCTTGGCTACCGGGACAACCCTTGCAGATACGCAGTATTTT
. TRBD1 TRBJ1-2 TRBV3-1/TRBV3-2 CASSQGDSTYGYTF TGTGCCAGCAGCCAGGGGGACAGTACTTATGGCTACACCTTC
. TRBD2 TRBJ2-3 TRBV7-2 CASSLEPGLARKADTQYF TGTGCCAGCAGCTTAGAGCCGGGACTAGCGAGGAAGGCAGATACGCAGTATTTT
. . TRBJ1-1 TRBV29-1 CSVATGSTFLEAFF TGCAGCGTTGCTACAGGTAGTACGTTCCTTGAAGCTTTCTTT
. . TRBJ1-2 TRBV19 CASSPARNYGYTF TGTGCCAGTAGTCCTGCGCGGAACTATGGCTACACCTTC